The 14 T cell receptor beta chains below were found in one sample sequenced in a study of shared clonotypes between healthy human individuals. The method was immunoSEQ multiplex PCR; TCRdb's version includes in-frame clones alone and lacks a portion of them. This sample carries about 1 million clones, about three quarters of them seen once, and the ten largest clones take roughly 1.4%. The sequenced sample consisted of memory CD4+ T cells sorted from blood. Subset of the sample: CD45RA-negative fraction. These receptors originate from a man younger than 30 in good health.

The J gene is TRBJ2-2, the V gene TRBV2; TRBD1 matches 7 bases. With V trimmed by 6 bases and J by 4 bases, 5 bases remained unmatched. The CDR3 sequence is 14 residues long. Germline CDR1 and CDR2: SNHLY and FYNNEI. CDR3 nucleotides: TGTGCCAGCAGCCAGGGACAGATCACCGGGGAGCTGTTTTTT. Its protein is CASSQGQITGELFF. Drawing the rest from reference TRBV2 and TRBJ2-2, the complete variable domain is EPEVTQTPSHQVTQMGQEVILRCVPISNHLYFYWYRQILGQKVEFLVSFYNNEISEKSEIFDDQFSVERPDGSNFTLKIRSTKLEDSAMYFCASSQGQITGELFFGEGSRLTVL.

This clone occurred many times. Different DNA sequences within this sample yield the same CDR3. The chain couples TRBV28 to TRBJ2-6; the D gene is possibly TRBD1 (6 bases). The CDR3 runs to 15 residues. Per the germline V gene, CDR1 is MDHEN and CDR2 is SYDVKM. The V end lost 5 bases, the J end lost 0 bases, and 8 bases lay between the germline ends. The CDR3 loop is CASSRTASGANVLTF. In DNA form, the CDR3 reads TGTGCCAGCAGTAGGACAGCCTCTGGGGCCAACGTCCTGACTTTC.

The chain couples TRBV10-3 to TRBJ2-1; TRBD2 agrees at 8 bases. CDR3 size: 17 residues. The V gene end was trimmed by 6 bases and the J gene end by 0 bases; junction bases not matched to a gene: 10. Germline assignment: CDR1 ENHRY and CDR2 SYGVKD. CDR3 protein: CAISPRSGGPSYNEQFF. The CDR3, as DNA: TGTGCCATCAGCCCGAGAAGCGGGGGCCCCTCCTACAATGAGCAGTTCTTC.

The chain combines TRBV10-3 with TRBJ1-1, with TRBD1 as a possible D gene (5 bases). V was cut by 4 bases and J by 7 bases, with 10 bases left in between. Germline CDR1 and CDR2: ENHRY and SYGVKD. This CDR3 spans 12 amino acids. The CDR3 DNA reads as TGTGCCATCAGTGTTACAGGAGATGAAGCTTTCTTT. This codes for CAISVTGDEAFF.

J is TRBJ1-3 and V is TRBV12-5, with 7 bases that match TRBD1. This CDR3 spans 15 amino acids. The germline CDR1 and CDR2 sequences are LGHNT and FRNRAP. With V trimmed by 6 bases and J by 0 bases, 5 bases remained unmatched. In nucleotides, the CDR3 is TGTGCTAGTGGCCAGGGACAGACCTCTGGAAACACCATATATTTT. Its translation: CASGQGQTSGNTIYF.

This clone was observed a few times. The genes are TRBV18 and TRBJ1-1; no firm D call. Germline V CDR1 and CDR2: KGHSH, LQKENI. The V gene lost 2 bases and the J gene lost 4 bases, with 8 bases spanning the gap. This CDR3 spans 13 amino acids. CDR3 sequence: CASSPSLSTEAFF. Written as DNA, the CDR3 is TGTGCCAGCTCACCATCACTTAGCACTGAAGCTTTCTTT.

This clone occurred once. CDR3 nucleotide sequence: TGCGCCAGCAGCCCGACTAGAAAGGACTACAATGAGCAGTTCTTC. This sequence encodes CASSPTRKDYNEQFF. V gene TRBV5-1 combines with J gene TRBJ2-1; D may be TRBD2 (6 bases). CDR1 is SGHRS and CDR2 is YFSETQ in the germline V gene. V dropped 4 bases and J dropped 3 bases, with 14 bases sitting between them. The CDR3 has 15 amino acids. The full variable domain, its missing parts supplied by reference TRBV5-1 and TRBJ2-1, is KAGVTQTPRYLIKTRGQQVTLSCSPISGHRSVSWYQQTPGQGLQFLFEYFSETQRNKGNFPGRFSGRQFSNSRSEMNVSTLELGDSALYLCASSPTRKDYNEQFFGPGTRLTVL.

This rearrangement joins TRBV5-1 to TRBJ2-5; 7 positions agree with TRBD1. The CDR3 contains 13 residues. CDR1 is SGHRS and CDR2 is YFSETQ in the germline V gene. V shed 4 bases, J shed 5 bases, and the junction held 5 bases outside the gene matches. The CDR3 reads CASSGDSLETQYF. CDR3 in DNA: TGCGCCAGCAGCGGGGACAGTCTTGAGACCCAGTACTTC.

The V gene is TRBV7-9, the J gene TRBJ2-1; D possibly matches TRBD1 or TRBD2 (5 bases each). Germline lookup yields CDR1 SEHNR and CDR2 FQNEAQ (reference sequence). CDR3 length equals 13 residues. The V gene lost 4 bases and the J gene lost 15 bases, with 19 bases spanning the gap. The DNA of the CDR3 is TGTGCCAGCAGCTGGGCCGGGACCGAAGTGGGGTTCTTC. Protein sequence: CASSWAGTEVGFF.

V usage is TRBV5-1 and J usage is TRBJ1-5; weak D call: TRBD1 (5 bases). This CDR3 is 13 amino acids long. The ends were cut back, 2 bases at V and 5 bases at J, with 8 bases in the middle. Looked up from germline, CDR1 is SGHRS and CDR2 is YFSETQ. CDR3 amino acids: CASSFAGDQPQHF. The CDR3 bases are TGCGCCAGCAGCTTTGCGGGGGATCAGCCCCAGCATTTT. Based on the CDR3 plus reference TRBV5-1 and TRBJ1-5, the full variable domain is KAGVTQTPRYLIKTRGQQVTLSCSPISGHRSVSWYQQTPGQGLQFLFEYFSETQRNKGNFPGRFSGRQFSNSRSEMNVSTLELGDSALYLCASSFAGDQPQHFGDGTRLSIL.

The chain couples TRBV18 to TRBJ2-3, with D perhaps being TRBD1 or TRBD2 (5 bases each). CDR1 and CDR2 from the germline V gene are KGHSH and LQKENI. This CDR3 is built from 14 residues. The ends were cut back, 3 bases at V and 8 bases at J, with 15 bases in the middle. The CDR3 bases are TGTGCCAGCTCACCGTCCGGGACCCAGGTTACGCAGTATTTT. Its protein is CASSPSGTQVTQYF. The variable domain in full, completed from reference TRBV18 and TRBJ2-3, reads NAGVMQNPRHLVRRRGQEARLRCSPMKGHSHVYWYRQLPEEGLKFMVYLQKENIIDESGMPKERFSAEFPKEGPSILRIQQVVRGDSAAYFCASSPSGTQVTQYFGPGTRLTVL.

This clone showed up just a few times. This chain's CDR3 is CASSLPPSSPLHF. CDR3 DNA: TGTGCCAGCAGCTTACCACCAAGTTCACCCCTCCACTTT. J is TRBJ1-6 and V is TRBV7-9; no clear D. The V and J ends lost 2 bases and 9 bases respectively, with 8 bases between them. The CDR3 is 13 residues long. The V gene's germline CDR1 is SEHNR and CDR2 FQNEAQ (reference sequence).

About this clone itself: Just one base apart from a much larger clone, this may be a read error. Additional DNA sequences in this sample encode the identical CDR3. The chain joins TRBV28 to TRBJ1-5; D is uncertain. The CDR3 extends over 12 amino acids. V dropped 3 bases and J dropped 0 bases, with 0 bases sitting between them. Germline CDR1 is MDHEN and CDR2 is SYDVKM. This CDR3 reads CASSFSNQPQHF. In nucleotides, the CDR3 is TGTGCCAGCAGTTTTAGCAATCAGCCCCAGCATTTT.

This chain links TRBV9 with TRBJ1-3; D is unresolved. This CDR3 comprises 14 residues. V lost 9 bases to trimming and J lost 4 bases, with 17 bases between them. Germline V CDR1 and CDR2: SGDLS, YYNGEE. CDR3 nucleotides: TGTGCCACCTCAAGAGGAACCCAGGGAAACACCATATATTTT. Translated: CATSRGTQGNTIYF.